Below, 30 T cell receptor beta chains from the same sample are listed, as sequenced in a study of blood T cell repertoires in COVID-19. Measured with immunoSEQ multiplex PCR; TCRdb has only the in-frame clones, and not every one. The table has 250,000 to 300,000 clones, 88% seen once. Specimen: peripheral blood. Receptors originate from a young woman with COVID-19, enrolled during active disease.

CDR3 in amino acids: CASSFSVRSLAGEVEQFF. The CDR3 coding sequence is TGTGCCAGCAGCTTTAGCGTACGGTCACTAGCGGGAGAGGTTGAGCAGTTCTTC. The rearrangement uses TRBV7-2 and TRBJ2-1, with TRBD2 matching 11 bases. Germline V CDR1 and CDR2: SGHTA, FQGNSA. CDR3 length: 18 residues. The J segment lost 9 bases and the V segment lost 3 bases, leaving 16 bases of the junction unmatched.

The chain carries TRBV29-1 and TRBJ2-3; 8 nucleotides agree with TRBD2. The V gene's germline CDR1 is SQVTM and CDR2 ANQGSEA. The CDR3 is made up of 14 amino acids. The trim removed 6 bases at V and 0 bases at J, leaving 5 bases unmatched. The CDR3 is CSVPGGVSTDTQYF. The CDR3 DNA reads TGCAGCGTCCCCGGGGGGGTGAGCACAGATACGCAGTATTTT.

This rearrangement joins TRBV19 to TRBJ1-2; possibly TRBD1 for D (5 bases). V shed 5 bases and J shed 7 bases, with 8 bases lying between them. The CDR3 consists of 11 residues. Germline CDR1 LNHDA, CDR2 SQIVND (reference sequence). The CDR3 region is CASSLGGGYTF. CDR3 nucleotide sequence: TGTGCCAGTAGTCTGGGGGGTGGCTACACCTTC. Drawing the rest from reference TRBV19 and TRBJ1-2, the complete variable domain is DGGITQSPKYLFRKEGQNVTLSCEQNLNHDAMYWYRQDPGQGLRLIYYSQIVNDFQKGDIAEGYSVSREKKESFPLTVTSAQKNPTAFYLCASSLGGGYTFGSGTRLTVV.

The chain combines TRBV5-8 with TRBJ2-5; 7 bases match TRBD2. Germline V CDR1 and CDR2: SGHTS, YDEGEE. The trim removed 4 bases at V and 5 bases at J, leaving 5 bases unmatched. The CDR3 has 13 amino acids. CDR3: CASSHPGGETQYF. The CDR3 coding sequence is TGTGCCAGCAGCCATCCCGGGGGGGAGACCCAGTACTTC. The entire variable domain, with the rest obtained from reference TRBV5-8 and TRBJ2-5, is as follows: EAGVTQSPTHLIKTRGQQATLRCSPISGHTSVYWYQQALGLGLQFLLWYDEGEERNRGNFPPRFSGRQFPNYSSELNVNALELEDSALYLCASSHPGGETQYFGPGTRLLVL.

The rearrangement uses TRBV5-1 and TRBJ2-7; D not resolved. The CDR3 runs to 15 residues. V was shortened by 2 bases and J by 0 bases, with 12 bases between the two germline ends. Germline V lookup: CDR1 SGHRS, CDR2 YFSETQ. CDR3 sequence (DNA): TGCGCCAGCAGCTTTAACGGTTTGAGCTCCTACGAGCAGTACTTC. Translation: CASSFNGLSSYEQYF.

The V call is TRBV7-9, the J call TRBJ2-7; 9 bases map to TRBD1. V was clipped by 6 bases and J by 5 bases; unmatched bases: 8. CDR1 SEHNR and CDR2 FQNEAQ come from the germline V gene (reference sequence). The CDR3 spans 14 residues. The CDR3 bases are TGTGCCAGCAGAGGAGGGACAGGGTCGGACGAGCAGTACTTC. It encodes CASRGGTGSDEQYF.

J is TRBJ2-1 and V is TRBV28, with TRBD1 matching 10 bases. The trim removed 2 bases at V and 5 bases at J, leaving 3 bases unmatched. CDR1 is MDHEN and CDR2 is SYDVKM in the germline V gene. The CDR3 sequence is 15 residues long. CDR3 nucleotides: TGTGCCAGCAGTTTAGACAGGGGGCGAGACAATGAGCAGTTCTTC. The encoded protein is CASSLDRGRDNEQFF.

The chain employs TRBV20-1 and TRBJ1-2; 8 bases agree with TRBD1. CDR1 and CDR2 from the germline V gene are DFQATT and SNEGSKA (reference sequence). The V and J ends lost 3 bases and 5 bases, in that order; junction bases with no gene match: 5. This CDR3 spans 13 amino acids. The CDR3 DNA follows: TGCAGTGCTAGTCTGGACAGGGAATATGGCTACACCTTC. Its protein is CSASLDREYGYTF.

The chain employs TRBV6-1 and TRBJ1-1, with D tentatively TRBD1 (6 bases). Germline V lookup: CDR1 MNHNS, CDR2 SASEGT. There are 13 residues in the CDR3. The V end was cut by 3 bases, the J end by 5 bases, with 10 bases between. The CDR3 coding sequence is TGTGCCAGCAGTGACAGGGGAAGAACTGAAGCTTTCTTT. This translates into CASSDRGRTEAFF.

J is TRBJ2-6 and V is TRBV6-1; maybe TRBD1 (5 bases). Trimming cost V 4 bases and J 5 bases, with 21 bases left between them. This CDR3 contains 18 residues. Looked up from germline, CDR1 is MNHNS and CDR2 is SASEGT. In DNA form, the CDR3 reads TGTGCCAGCAGTGTGGGGTCGGCAGGGCCCTCGAGGGCCAACGTCCTGACTTTC. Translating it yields CASSVGSAGPSRANVLTF.

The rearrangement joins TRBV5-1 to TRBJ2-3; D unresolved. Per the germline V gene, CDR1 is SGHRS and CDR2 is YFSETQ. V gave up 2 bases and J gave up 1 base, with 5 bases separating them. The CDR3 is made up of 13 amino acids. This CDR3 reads CASSFYGTDTQYF. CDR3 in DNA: TGCGCCAGCAGCTTCTATGGCACAGATACGCAGTATTTT. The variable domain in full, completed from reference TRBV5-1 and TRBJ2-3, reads KAGVTQTPRYLIKTRGQQVTLSCSPISGHRSVSWYQQTPGQGLQFLFEYFSETQRNKGNFPGRFSGRQFSNSRSEMNVSTLELGDSALYLCASSFYGTDTQYFGPGTRLTVL.

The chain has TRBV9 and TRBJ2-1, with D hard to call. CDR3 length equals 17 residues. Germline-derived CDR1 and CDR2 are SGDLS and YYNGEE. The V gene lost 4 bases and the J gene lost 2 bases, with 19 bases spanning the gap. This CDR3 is CASSPRSERSTYNEQFF. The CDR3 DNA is TGTGCCAGCAGCCCCCGGTCGGAACGGAGCACCTACAATGAGCAGTTCTTC. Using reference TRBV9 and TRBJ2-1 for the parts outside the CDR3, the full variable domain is DSGVTQTPKHLITATGQRVTLRCSPRSGDLSVYWYQQSLDQGLQFLIQYYNGEERAKGNILERFSAQQFPDLHSELNLSSLELGDSALYFCASSPRSERSTYNEQFFGPGTRLTVL.

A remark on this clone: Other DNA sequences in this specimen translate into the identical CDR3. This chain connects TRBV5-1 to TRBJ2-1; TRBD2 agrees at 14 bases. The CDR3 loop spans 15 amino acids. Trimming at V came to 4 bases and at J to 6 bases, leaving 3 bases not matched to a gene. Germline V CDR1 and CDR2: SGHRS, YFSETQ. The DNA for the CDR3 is TGCGCCAGCAGCCCGGGACTAGCGGGAGTCAATGAGCAGTTCTTC. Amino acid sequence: CASSPGLAGVNEQFF.

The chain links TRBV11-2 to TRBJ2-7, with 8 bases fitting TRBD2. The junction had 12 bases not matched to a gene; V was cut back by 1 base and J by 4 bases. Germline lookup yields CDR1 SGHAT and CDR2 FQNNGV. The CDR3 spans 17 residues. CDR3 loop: CASSLAKNAAGAYEQYF. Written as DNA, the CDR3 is TGTGCCAGCAGCTTAGCTAAGAACGCAGCGGGAGCATACGAGCAGTACTTC.

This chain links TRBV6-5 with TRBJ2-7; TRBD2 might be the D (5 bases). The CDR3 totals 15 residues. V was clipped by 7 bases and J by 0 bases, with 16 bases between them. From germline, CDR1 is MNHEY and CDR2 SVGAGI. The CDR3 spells CASTSAAGGSYEQYF. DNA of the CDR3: TGTGCCAGCACCTCCGCGGCGGGTGGCTCCTACGAGCAGTACTTC.

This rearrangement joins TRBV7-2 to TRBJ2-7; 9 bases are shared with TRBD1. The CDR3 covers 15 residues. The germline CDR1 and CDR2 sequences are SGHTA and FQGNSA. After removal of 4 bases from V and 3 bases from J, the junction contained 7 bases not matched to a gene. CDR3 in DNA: TGTGCCAGCAGCTCGTTCCGGGACAGGGACTACGAGCAGTACTTC. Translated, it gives CASSSFRDRDYEQYF.

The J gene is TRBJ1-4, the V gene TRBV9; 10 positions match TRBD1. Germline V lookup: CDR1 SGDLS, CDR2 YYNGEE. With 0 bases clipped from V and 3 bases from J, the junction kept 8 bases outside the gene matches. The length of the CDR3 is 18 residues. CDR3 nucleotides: TGTGCCAGCAGCGTAGCTTCGGGACAGGGGTTTTCTAATGAAAAACTGTTTTTT. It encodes CASSVASGQGFSNEKLFF.

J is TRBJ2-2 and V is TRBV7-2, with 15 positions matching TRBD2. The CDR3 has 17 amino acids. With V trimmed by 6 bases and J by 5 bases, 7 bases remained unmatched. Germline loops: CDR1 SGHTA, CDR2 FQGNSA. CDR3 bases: TGTGCCAGCAGTCGGACTAGCGGGAGGGCCTTGACCGGGGAGCTGTTTTTT. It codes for CASSRTSGRALTGELFF.

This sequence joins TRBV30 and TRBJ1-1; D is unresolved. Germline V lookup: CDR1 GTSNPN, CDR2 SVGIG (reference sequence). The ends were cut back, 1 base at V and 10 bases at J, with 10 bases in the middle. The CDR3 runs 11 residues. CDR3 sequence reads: CAWSAQSPAFF. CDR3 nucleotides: TGTGCCTGGAGTGCCCAATCCCCAGCTTTCTTT. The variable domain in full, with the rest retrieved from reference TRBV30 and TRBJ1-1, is SQTIHQWPATLVQPVGSPLSLECTVEGTSNPNLYWYRQAAGRGLQLLFYSVGIGQISSEVPQNLSASRPQDRQFILSSKKLLLSDSGFYLCAWSAQSPAFFGQGTRLTVV.

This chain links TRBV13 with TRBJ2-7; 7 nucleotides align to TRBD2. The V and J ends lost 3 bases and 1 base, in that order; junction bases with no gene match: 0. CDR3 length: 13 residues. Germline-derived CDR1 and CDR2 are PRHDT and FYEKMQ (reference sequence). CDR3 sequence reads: CASSFGGSYEQYF. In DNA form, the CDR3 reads TGTGCCAGCAGCTTCGGGGGGTCCTACGAGCAGTACTTC.

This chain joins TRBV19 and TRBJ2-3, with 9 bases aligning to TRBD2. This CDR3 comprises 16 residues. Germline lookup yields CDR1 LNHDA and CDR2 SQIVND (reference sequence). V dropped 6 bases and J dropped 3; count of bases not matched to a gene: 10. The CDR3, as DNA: TGTGCCAGTAGCCCCGGCACTAGCGGGTGGACAGATACGCAGTATTTT. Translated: CASSPGTSGWTDTQYF.

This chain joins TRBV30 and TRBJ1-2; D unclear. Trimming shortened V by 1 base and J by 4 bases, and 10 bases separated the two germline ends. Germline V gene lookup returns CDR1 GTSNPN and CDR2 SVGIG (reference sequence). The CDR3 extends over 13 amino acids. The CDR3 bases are TGTGCCTGGAGTGCTGGGCAGATCTATGGCTACACCTTC. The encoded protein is CAWSAGQIYGYTF.

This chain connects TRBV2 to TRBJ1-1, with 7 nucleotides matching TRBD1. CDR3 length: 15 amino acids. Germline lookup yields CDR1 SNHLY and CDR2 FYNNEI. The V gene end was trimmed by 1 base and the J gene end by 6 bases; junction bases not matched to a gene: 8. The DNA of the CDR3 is TGTGCCAGCAGTGAAGTCGACAGGGAGGATGCTGAAGCTTTCTTT. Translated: CASSEVDREDAEAFF.

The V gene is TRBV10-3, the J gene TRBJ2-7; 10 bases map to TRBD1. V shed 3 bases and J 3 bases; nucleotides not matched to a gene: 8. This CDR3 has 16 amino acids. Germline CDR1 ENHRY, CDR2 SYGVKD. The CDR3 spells CAISEGTGVGSYEQYF. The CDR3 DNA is TGTGCCATCAGTGAAGGGACAGGGGTAGGGAGCTACGAGCAGTACTTC.

For the CDR3, the DNA is TGTGCCAGCAGTCCTCGCTGGGGCGACGGGTACGAGCAGTACTTC. Encoded protein: CASSPRWGDGYEQYF. J is TRBJ2-7 and V is TRBV6-4, with D perhaps matching TRBD1 (5 bases). CDR1 is MRHNA and CDR2 is SNTAGT in the germline V gene. The V gene lost 5 bases and the J gene lost 4 bases, with 18 bases spanning the gap. This CDR3 is built from 15 residues.

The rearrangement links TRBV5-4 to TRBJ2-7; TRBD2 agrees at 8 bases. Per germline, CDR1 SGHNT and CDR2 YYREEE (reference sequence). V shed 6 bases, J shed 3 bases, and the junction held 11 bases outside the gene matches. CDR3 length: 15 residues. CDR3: CASKQDPGLDYEQYF. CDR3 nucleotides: TGTGCCAGCAAACAAGATCCGGGACTAGACTACGAGCAGTACTTC.

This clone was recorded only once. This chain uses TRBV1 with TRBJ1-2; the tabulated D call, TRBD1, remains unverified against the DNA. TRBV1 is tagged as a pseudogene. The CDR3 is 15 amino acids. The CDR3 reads CTSSLTDRYNYGYTF. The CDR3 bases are TGCACCAGCAGCCTCACGGACAGATATAACTATGGCTACACCTTC.

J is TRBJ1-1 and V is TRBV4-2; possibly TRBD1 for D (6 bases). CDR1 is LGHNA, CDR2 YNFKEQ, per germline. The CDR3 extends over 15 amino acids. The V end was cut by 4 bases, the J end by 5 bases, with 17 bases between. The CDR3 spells CASSPPGVGVTEAFF. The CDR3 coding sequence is TGTGCCAGCAGCCCCCCAGGGGTCGGGGTTACTGAAGCTTTCTTT.

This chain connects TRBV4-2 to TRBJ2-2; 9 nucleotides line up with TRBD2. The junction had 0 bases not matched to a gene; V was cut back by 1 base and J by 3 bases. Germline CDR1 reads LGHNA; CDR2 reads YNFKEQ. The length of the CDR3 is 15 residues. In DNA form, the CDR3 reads TGTGCCAGCAGCCAAGGGACTAGCGACACCGGGGAGCTGTTTTTT. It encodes CASSQGTSDTGELFF.

The DNA for the CDR3 is TGCGCCAGCAGCTCCGGGACAGGGGGGACCGGGGAGCTGTTTTTT. This sequence encodes CASSSGTGGTGELFF. This chain joins TRBV5-1 and TRBJ2-2, with 11 bases aligning to TRBD1. CDR3 size: 15 residues. V gave up 3 bases and J gave up 5 bases; unmatched junction bases: 3. The germline gives CDR1 SGHRS, CDR2 YFSETQ.